This passage covers 12 T cell receptor beta chains from one sample sequenced in a study of early T cells in non-severe SARS-CoV-2 infection. TCRdb redid the calling of the 5' RACE reads with MiXCR, one entry per CDR3 protein. The sample yields fewer than 80,000 distinct CDR3 sequences, about 9.4% seen once. The sequenced sample consisted of whole blood. Source of these receptors: an adult who was a healthcare worker with PCR-confirmed SARS-CoV-2 infection or an uninfected control (not recorded which).

This clonotype was recorded many times. This rearrangement joins TRBV7-2 to TRBJ2-3, with D perhaps matching TRBD2 (5 bases). Trimming left V 1 base short and J 7 bases short, with 9 bases between. CDR3 length equals 13 residues. CDR1 and CDR2 (germline): SGHTA, FQGNSA. As DNA, the CDR3 is TGTGCCAGCAGCTTAGGTCTAGCTTATACGCAGTATTTT. Translated: CASSLGLAYTQYF.

V gene TRBV2 combines with J gene TRBJ2-7; D is possibly TRBD1 (6 bases). This CDR3 has 13 residues. CDR1 and CDR2 (germline): SNHLY, FYNNEI. The ends were cut back, 5 bases at V and 8 bases at J, with 16 bases in the middle. The CDR3 region is CASSRDRSEQQYF. The CDR3 bases are TGTGCCAGCAGTCGAGACAGGTCGGAGCAGCAGTACTTC.

The table lists this clonotype with a few counts. J is TRBJ1-5 and V is TRBV4-2; TRBD1 aligns across 9 bases. Germline-derived CDR1 and CDR2 are LGHNA and YNFKEQ. The length of the CDR3 is 18 residues. J was trimmed by 4 bases and V by 3 bases; bases with no gene match: 13. CDR3 in DNA: TGTGCCAGCAGCCAGCTTTGGGGGACAGGGCGGAGTAATCAGCCCCAGCATTTT. This sequence encodes CASSQLWGTGRSNQPQHF.

This clonotype was observed at least ten times. The chain joins TRBV24-1 to TRBJ2-3, with a possible D match to TRBD1 (5 bases). The CDR3 totals 16 residues. Trimming removed 4 bases at V and 6 bases at J, with 19 bases between. The germline gives CDR1 KGHDR, CDR2 SFDVKD. The CDR3 protein is CATSETGSGAEDTQYF. The CDR3 coding sequence is TGTGCCACCAGTGAAACAGGCTCCGGAGCCGAGGATACGCAGTATTTT.

Only a few counts were recorded for this clonotype. The chain recombines TRBV4-3 with TRBJ2-1; D not certain. Germline lookup yields CDR1 LGHNA and CDR2 YSLEER. The CDR3 has 14 amino acids. V shed 0 bases and J shed 7 bases, with 10 bases lying between them. CDR3 DNA sequence: TGCGCCAGCAGCCAAGATTTCGGTCTGAATGAGCAGTTCTTC. Translated: CASSQDFGLNEQFF.

The chain links TRBV7-8 to TRBJ1-2; possible D gene TRBD1, 5 bases. There are 17 residues in the CDR3. V was pared by 5 bases and J by 7 bases, with 26 bases between. Per the germline V gene, CDR1 is SGHVS and CDR2 is FQNEAQ. The CDR3 bases are TGTGCCAGCAGCACCGGGACGACGGTCCTCGACACCGGTGGCTACACCTTC. This encodes CASSTGTTVLDTGGYTF.

Only a few counts were recorded for this clonotype. This sequence joins TRBV6-5 and TRBJ1-1; D call uncertain. The V and J ends lost 5 bases and 0 bases respectively, with 10 bases between them. The CDR3 is 14 amino acids. The germline V gene has CDR1 MNHEY and CDR2 SVGAGI. DNA for the CDR3: TGTGCCAGCAGTGCACACAGCCTGAACACTGAAGCTTTCTTT. As protein: CASSAHSLNTEAFF.

This chain links TRBV5-4 with TRBJ2-5; D gene ambiguous. Trimming cost V 4 bases and J 1 base, with 11 bases left between them. Germline CDR1 and CDR2: SGHNT and YYREEE (reference sequence). This CDR3 is 14 amino acids long. The CDR3 sequence: CASSPERLQETQYF. Written as DNA, the CDR3 is TGTGCCAGCAGCCCGGAGCGCCTCCAAGAGACCCAGTACTTC. The whole variable domain, filled in from reference TRBV5-4 and TRBJ2-5, reads ETGVTQSPTHLIKTRGQQVTLRCSSQSGHNTVSWYQQALGQGPQFIFQYYREEENGRGNFPPRFSGLQFPNYSSELNVNALELDDSALYLCASSPERLQETQYFGPGTRLLVL.

This clonotype occurred many times. Here the CDR3 reads CASSWGTGANYGYTF. The CDR3 DNA reads TGTGCCAGCAGCTGGGGGACAGGGGCGAACTATGGCTACACCTTC. The V call is TRBV5-4, the J call TRBJ1-2; 10 positions match TRBD1. J gave up 2 bases and V 3 bases, and 4 bases lay outside the gene matches. This CDR3 region has 15 residues. Germline CDR1 SGHNT, CDR2 YYREEE (reference sequence).

There are many counts of this clonotype. V and J are TRBV7-2 and TRBJ1-2; 10 bases line up with TRBD1. The length of the CDR3 is 15 residues. Losses at the gene ends were 1 base for V and 5 bases for J; bases not matched to a gene: 4. CDR1 and CDR2 (germline): SGHTA, FQGNSA. The CDR3 here is CASSLEGDRGYGYTF. The CDR3 region has the DNA TGTGCCAGCAGCTTAGAGGGGGACAGGGGATATGGCTACACCTTC.

This clonotype was detected only a few times. CDR3: CASSSPYNTGELFF. The CDR3 coding sequence is TGTGCCAGCAGCTCACCTTACAACACCGGGGAGCTGTTTTTT. The genes are TRBV5-5 and TRBJ2-2; D not certain. Germline CDR1 and CDR2: SGHKS and YYEKEE (reference sequence). The V and J ends lost 3 bases and 2 bases respectively, with 8 bases between them. CDR3 length: 14 residues.

This clonotype was detected ten times or more. V and J are TRBV2 and TRBJ1-6; 9 nucleotides line up with TRBD1. Germline CDR1 and CDR2: SNHLY and FYNNEI. The J segment lost 8 bases and the V segment lost 3 bases, leaving 2 bases of the junction unmatched. This CDR3 is built from 14 residues. In DNA, the CDR3 is TGTGCCAGCAGTGAGGACAGGGGCCATTCACCCCTCCACTTT. Translating gives CASSEDRGHSPLHF. The variable domain in full, completed from reference TRBV2 and TRBJ1-6, reads EPEVTQTPSHQVTQMGQEVILRCVPISNHLYFYWYRQILGQKVEFLVSFYNNEISEKSEIFDDQFSVERPDGSNFTLKIRSTKLEDSAMYFCASSEDRGHSPLHFGNGTRLTVT.